The clone carrying this T cell receptor beta chain was seen many times. Its antigen is undetermined. This entry belongs to a study of CD8 T cells in ankylosing spondylitis. Broader study findings: It was reported that disease-linked clones were significantly enriched in matched ankylosing spondylitis synovial fluid. Typical of ankylosing spondylitis blood, it appeared, was a TCR beta motif of eight highly homologous variants.

The V and J ends lost 5 bases and 8 bases, in that order; junction bases with no gene match: 9. Germline lookup yields CDR1 SGHAT and CDR2 FQNNGV. This CDR3 is 15 amino acids long. Using its own MiXCR run on the 5' RACE reads, TCRdb lists one record per CDR3 protein. The table lists around 91,000 distinct CDR3 sequences, about 8.1% of them singletons, with approximately 30% in the top ten. The sequence came from a male donor with ankylosing spondylitis. Sequenced input: blood, either unsorted or a sorted T cell fraction (not recorded which). The chain couples TRBV11-2 to TRBJ2-1; 10 positions match TRBD2. The CDR3 region is CASSPTSGTLDEQFF. In DNA, the CDR3 is TGTGCCAGCAGCCCCACTAGCGGGACTTTGGATGAGCAGTTCTTC.